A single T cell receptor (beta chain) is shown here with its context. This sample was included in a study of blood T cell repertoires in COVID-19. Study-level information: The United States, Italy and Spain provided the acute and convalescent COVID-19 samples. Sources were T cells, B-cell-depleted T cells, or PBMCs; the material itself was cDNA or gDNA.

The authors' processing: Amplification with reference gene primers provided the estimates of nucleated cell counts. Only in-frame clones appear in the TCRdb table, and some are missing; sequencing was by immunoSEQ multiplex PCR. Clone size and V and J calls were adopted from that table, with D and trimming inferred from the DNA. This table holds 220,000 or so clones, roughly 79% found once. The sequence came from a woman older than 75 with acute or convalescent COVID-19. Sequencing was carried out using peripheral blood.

CDR3 region: CASSSQGLAGTNNEQFF. CDR3 coding DNA: TGTGCCAGCAGCTCTCAGGGCCTAGCGGGGACTAACAATGAGCAGTTCTTC. The V gene is TRBV7-3, the J gene TRBJ2-1; 9 bases align to TRBD2. Germline assignment: CDR1 SGHTA and CDR2 FQGTGA. V was clipped by 4 bases and J by 5 bases; unmatched bases: 12. The CDR3 is 17 residues long.